The present T cell receptor (beta chain) was sequenced within a study of blood T cell repertoires in COVID-19 (dated by TCRdb to the early 2020s). With respect to the entire study: Collaborator samples came from the United States, Italy and Spain and covered acute and convalescent phases of COVID-19. Sample metadata almost always included a de-identified subject ID, COVID-19 status, age in years and sex. The dataset comprised deeply sampled blood TCRbeta repertoires from subjects exposed to, actively infected with, or recovered from COVID-19. The repertoires were released in a freely available public database intended as a resource for research on the immune response to SARS-CoV-2. The samples were drawn from the first 160 participants of the ongoing ImmuneRACE study and from 950 to 1,500 subjects provided by 6 global collaborators. Where available, HLA class I and class II types were obtained from metadata supplied by the sample provider rather than from assay-based typing. The prospective study material was composed of cDNA or gDNA derived from T cells, B-cell-depleted T cells, or PBMCs.

Participants in the prospective study were aged roughly 18 to 100 years, lived in about two dozen United States geographic areas, and enrolled through a virtual design. In the prospective study, participants were assigned to cohorts based on the clinical history participants reported in a screening survey and a study questionnaire. ImmuneRACE Cohort 3 recovered participants were defined by two consecutive negative NP/OP PCR tests, healthcare professional clearance, or symptom resolution. Each participant in the prospective study had whole blood, serum and a nasopharyngeal or oropharyngeal swab collected by mobile phlebotomists. Over an approximately two-month period, participants in the prospective study had the option of providing additional blood draws and questionnaires. Prospective study blood samples were shipped either frozen or at room temperature before DNA extraction. CDR1 is given as KGHSH and CDR2 as LQKENI, both from the germline V gene. Inclusive of the bounding cysteine and phenylalanine, the CDR3 is 14 residues long. The DNA shown is the 42-base CDR3, in frame from base 1. The germline V and J ends show losses of 3 bases and 4 bases respectively, and no gene match explains 5 bases of the junction.

Concerning this clone: Its antigen target is currently unknown. No base quality values were provided; no much bigger clone lies one nucleotide off.

What the authors observed across the whole study: The quantity of clinical and demographic metadata differed by source and by participant and was supplied without curation.

The immunoSEQ Assay, a bias-controlled multiplex PCR, was used to amplify TCRbeta CDR3 regions from genomic DNA. Turning to the authors' computational methods: The number of nucleated cells in each sample was estimated by amplification of reference gene primers within the assay. To quantify the absolute abundance of each unique TCRbeta CDR3 rearrangement, sequence reads were collapsed and filtered. Productive Simpson clonality was computed per sample as the square root of Simpson's diversity index over productive rearrangements. Imported from immuneACCESS, the table was reduced by TCRdb to in-frame sequences with V and J called. These copies leave out some clones; in studies compared against another copy, an unresolved V gene accounts for under half, and the cause of the remainder is not known. V and J calls and clone size are those listed in that table; D and trimming were worked out from the DNA. A total of 310,000 or so clones appear in this sample, over 80% of them only once. The top ten constitute just under 9% of the sample.

Sequenced: PBMCs or T cells enriched from blood (not recorded which). The chain is made from TRBV18 and TRBJ1-1; 7 middle bases align to TRBD1. The TCR sequence derives from a woman aged 18-30 years who had recovered from COVID-19. The DNA is TGTGCCAGCTCACCCGGAGCAGGGGGCACTGAAGCTTTCTTT. Translated, it reads CASSPGAGGTEAFF.